This is a list of T cell receptor beta chains from one sample in a study of siplizumab effects on memory and regulatory T cells. Sequenced by immunoSEQ multiplex PCR; TCRdb stores in-frame clones only, minus some. The repertoire has about 120,000 clones, approximately 94% of them found once; the top ten carry under 2%. Sequencing was carried out using non-Treg CD4+ T cells sorted from blood. Every receptor here comes from a human donor in good health. The CDR3 runs from the conserved cysteine through the conserved F or W. D genes are given only for firm matches. Not every row has a clone size; where given, it reads once, few, many or a size class.

CDR3aa: CASSTTGDTEAFF; CDR3nt: TGTGCCAGCAGCACTACAGGGGACACTGAAGCTTTCTTT; abundance: few; j_gene: TRBJ1-1; v_gene: TRBV6-4; d_gene: TRBD1
CDR3aa: CASSLSTGSPDTQYF; CDR3nt: TGTGCCAGCAGCTTATCGACAGGTAGCCCAGATACGCAGTATTTT; abundance: .; j_gene: TRBJ2-3; v_gene: TRBV7-9; d_gene: .
CDR3aa: CASSREGQRNYTF; CDR3nt: TGTGCCAGCAGCCGAGAGGGACAGCGGAACTACACCTTC; abundance: .; j_gene: TRBJ1-2; v_gene: TRBV7-3; d_gene: TRBD1
CDR3aa: CASSLVQSSYEQYF; CDR3nt: TGTGCCAGCAGCTTAGTGCAAAGCTCCTACGAGCAGTACTTC; abundance: .; j_gene: TRBJ2-7; v_gene: TRBV7-8; d_gene: .
CDR3aa: CASRTGNQETQYF; CDR3nt: TGCGCCAGCCGGACGGGAAACCAAGAGACCCAGTACTTC; abundance: once; j_gene: TRBJ2-5; v_gene: TRBV5-1; d_gene: .
CDR3aa: CASRAGQGKSGYTF; CDR3nt: TGTGCCAGCAGGGCGGGACAGGGGAAGTCTGGCTACACCTTC; abundance: .; j_gene: TRBJ1-2; v_gene: TRBV6-1; d_gene: TRBD1
CDR3aa: CASSPGMGGMNTEAFF; CDR3nt: TGTGCCAGCTCACCCGGTATGGGAGGCATGAACACTGAAGCTTTCTTT; abundance: .; j_gene: TRBJ1-1; v_gene: TRBV18; d_gene: .
CDR3aa: CASSLDWTNSPLHF; CDR3nt: TGTGCCAGCAGCCTAGACTGGACGAATTCACCCCTCCACTTT; abundance: .; j_gene: TRBJ1-6; v_gene: TRBV5-4; d_gene: .
CDR3aa: CASVEGDYSNQPQHF; CDR3nt: TGTGCCAGCGTCGAGGGAGACTATAGCAATCAGCCCCAGCATTTT; abundance: .; j_gene: TRBJ1-5; v_gene: TRBV6-1; d_gene: .
CDR3aa: CASSLTGSYEQYF; CDR3nt: TGTGCCAGCAGCTTGACGGGCTCCTACGAGCAGTACTTC; abundance: .; j_gene: TRBJ2-7; v_gene: TRBV6-1; d_gene: .
CDR3aa: CASSPSRGPVETQYF; CDR3nt: TGTGCCAGCTCACCGTCCAGGGGGCCGGTGGAGACCCAGTACTTC; abundance: once; j_gene: TRBJ2-5; v_gene: TRBV18; d_gene: TRBD1
CDR3aa: CSATTAYGYTF; CDR3nt: TGCAGTGCTACCACTGCCTATGGCTACACCTTC; abundance: once; j_gene: TRBJ1-2; v_gene: TRBV20-1; d_gene: .
CDR3aa: CASSSGGHYNEQFF; CDR3nt: TGTGCCAGCAGTTCCGGGGGGCATTACAATGAGCAGTTCTTC; abundance: .; j_gene: TRBJ2-1; v_gene: TRBV28; d_gene: .
CDR3aa: CASSQDQGLSTDTQYF; CDR3nt: TGTGCCAGCAGCCAAGACCAGGGCCTGAGCACAGATACGCAGTATTTT; abundance: .; j_gene: TRBJ2-3; v_gene: TRBV14; d_gene: .
CDR3aa: CSVEEDTIYF; CDR3nt: TGCAGCGTTGAAGAGGACACCATATATTTT; abundance: .; j_gene: TRBJ1-3; v_gene: TRBV29-1; d_gene: .
CDR3aa: CASSYSWAGAQETQYF; CDR3nt: TGTGCCAGCAGTTATTCTTGGGCAGGGGCCCAAGAGACCCAGTACTTC; abundance: .; j_gene: TRBJ2-5; v_gene: TRBV6-5; d_gene: .
CDR3aa: CASSLAGQGKPGELFF; CDR3nt: TGTGCCAGCAGCTTGGCCGGACAGGGGAAACCCGGGGAGCTGTTTTTT; abundance: .; j_gene: TRBJ2-2; v_gene: TRBV5-4; d_gene: TRBD1
CDR3aa: CASSLGANQPQHF; CDR3nt: TGTGCCAGCAGTTTAGGGGCGAATCAGCCCCAGCATTTT; abundance: .; j_gene: TRBJ1-5; v_gene: TRBV25-1; d_gene: .
CDR3aa: CASSSWQVNGYTF; CDR3nt: TGTGCCAGCAGTTCGTGGCAGGTTAATGGCTACACCTTC; abundance: .; j_gene: TRBJ1-2; v_gene: TRBV6-5; d_gene: .
CDR3aa: CASLQGNEQYF; CDR3nt: TGTGCCAGCCTACAGGGTAACGAGCAGTACTTC; abundance: .; j_gene: TRBJ2-7; v_gene: TRBV6-5; d_gene: .
CDR3aa: CAWTGGMNTEAFF; CDR3nt: TGTGCCTGGACAGGGGGAATGAACACTGAAGCTTTCTTT; abundance: .; j_gene: TRBJ1-1; v_gene: TRBV30; d_gene: TRBD1
CDR3aa: CASSDFSELYEQYF; CDR3nt: TGTGCCAGCAGTGACTTTAGCGAACTCTACGAGCAGTACTTC; abundance: .; j_gene: TRBJ2-7; v_gene: TRBV6-1; d_gene: .
CDR3aa: CATSRATGGGEKLFF; CDR3nt: TGTGCCACCAGCAGGGCCACAGGGGGGGGTGAAAAACTGTTTTTT; abundance: .; j_gene: TRBJ1-4; v_gene: TRBV15; d_gene: TRBD1
CDR3aa: CTSSQFPPGLAGGTDTQYF; CDR3nt: TGCACCAGCAGCCAATTCCCCCCCGGACTAGCGGGAGGAACAGATACGCAGTATTTT; abundance: .; j_gene: TRBJ2-3; v_gene: TRBV1; d_gene: .
CDR3aa: CASSRGRGTYEQYF; CDR3nt: TGTGCCAGCAGCCGGGGCAGGGGGACCTACGAGCAGTACTTC; abundance: once; j_gene: TRBJ2-7; v_gene: TRBV6-5; d_gene: TRBD1
CDR3aa: CASSEIQVYEQYF; CDR3nt: TGTGCCAGCAGTGAGATACAGGTCTACGAGCAGTACTTC; abundance: .; j_gene: TRBJ2-7; v_gene: TRBV6-1; d_gene: .
CDR3aa: CASSPPGSSYEQYF; CDR3nt: TGTGCCAGCTCACCACCGGGGAGTTCCTACGAGCAGTACTTC; abundance: .; j_gene: TRBJ2-7; v_gene: TRBV18; d_gene: .
CDR3aa: CASSAMTGNTEAFF; CDR3nt: TGTGCCAGCAGTGCGATGACAGGGAACACTGAAGCTTTCTTT; abundance: .; j_gene: TRBJ1-1; v_gene: TRBV6-5; d_gene: .
CDR3aa: CASKPNRGETTGELFF; CDR3nt: TGCGCCAGTAAACCAAACAGGGGCGAGACGACCGGGGAGCTGTTTTTT; abundance: .; j_gene: TRBJ2-2; v_gene: TRBV23-1; d_gene: TRBD1
CDR3aa: CASSDWTDYSGANVLTF; CDR3nt: TGTGCCAGCAGTGATTGGACGGACTACTCTGGGGCCAACGTCCTGACTTTC; abundance: .; j_gene: TRBJ2-6; v_gene: TRBV25-1; d_gene: .
CDR3aa: CASSLGQGPEQYF; CDR3nt: TGTGCCAGCAGTTTGGGACAGGGACCCGAGCAGTACTTC; abundance: .; j_gene: TRBJ2-7; v_gene: TRBV5-4; d_gene: TRBD1
CDR3aa: CASSRPGANVLTF; CDR3nt: TGCGCCAGCAGCCGGCCTGGGGCCAACGTCCTGACTTTC; abundance: .; j_gene: TRBJ2-6; v_gene: TRBV4-1; d_gene: .
CDR3aa: CASSLDAGWYGYTF; CDR3nt: TGTGCCAGCAGCTTAGATGCGGGATGGTATGGCTACACCTTC; abundance: .; j_gene: TRBJ1-2; v_gene: TRBV7-2; d_gene: .
CDR3aa: CAWTRDSTNEKLFF; CDR3nt: TGTGCCTGGACGAGGGACAGCACTAATGAAAAACTGTTTTTT; abundance: few; j_gene: TRBJ1-4; v_gene: TRBV30; d_gene: TRBD1
CDR3aa: CASSWKTGARGGEQFF; CDR3nt: TGTGCCAGTAGTTGGAAAACAGGGGCCCGTGGGGGTGAGCAGTTCTTC; abundance: .; j_gene: TRBJ2-1; v_gene: TRBV19; d_gene: TRBD1
CDR3aa: CSPFNSYNEQFF; CDR3nt: TGCAGCCCTTTTAACAGTTACAATGAGCAGTTCTTC; abundance: .; j_gene: TRBJ2-1; v_gene: TRBV29-1; d_gene: .
CDR3aa: CASSLDWRGQYF; CDR3nt: TGTGCCAGCAGCTTGGATTGGCGGGGGCAGTATTTT; abundance: .; j_gene: TRBJ2-3; v_gene: TRBV5-4; d_gene: .
CDR3aa: CASRATSASGYEQYF; CDR3nt: TGTGCCAGCAGGGCAACTAGCGCAAGTGGGTACGAGCAGTACTTC; abundance: few; j_gene: TRBJ2-7; v_gene: TRBV6-1; d_gene: TRBD2
CDR3aa: CASSQLAGVRETQYF; CDR3nt: TGCGCCAGCAGCCAACTAGCGGGAGTGCGAGAGACCCAGTACTTC; abundance: .; j_gene: TRBJ2-5; v_gene: TRBV4-1; d_gene: TRBD2
CDR3aa: CASSLVVGANTGELFF; CDR3nt: TGTGCCAGCAGCTTGGTAGTCGGAGCGAACACCGGGGAGCTGTTTTTT; abundance: .; j_gene: TRBJ2-2; v_gene: TRBV5-6; d_gene: .
CDR3aa: CASSFGTSGAYEQYF; CDR3nt: TGCGCCAGCAGCTTTGGAACTAGCGGGGCCTACGAGCAGTACTTC; abundance: .; j_gene: TRBJ2-7; v_gene: TRBV5-1; d_gene: TRBD2
CDR3aa: CASSAPGTGNGYTF; CDR3nt: TGTGCCAGCAGTGCCCCTGGGACAGGGAATGGCTACACCTTC; abundance: .; j_gene: TRBJ1-2; v_gene: TRBV28; d_gene: TRBD1
CDR3aa: CASSREEGGTQYF; CDR3nt: TGTGCCAGCAGTCGGGAGGAAGGGGGGACCCAGTACTTC; abundance: .; j_gene: TRBJ2-5; v_gene: TRBV2; d_gene: .
CDR3aa: CAWNGGAKTQYF; CDR3nt: TGTGCCTGGAACGGTGGGGCGAAGACCCAGTACTTC; abundance: .; j_gene: TRBJ2-5; v_gene: TRBV30; d_gene: .
CDR3aa: CASSPNREDEQYF; CDR3nt: TGTGCCAGCTCCCCTAACCGGGAGGACGAGCAGTACTTC; abundance: .; j_gene: TRBJ2-7; v_gene: TRBV18; d_gene: TRBD2
CDR3aa: CSVGGTDLGTQYF; CDR3nt: TGCAGCGTTGGAGGGACGGACCTCGGGACCCAGTACTTC; abundance: .; j_gene: TRBJ2-5; v_gene: TRBV29-1; d_gene: .
CDR3aa: CASSDSKGGIYGYTF; CDR3nt: TGTGCCAGCAGTGACTCGAAGGGGGGCATCTATGGCTACACCTTC; abundance: .; j_gene: TRBJ1-2; v_gene: TRBV6-4; d_gene: .
CDR3aa: CASSLVGQANQPQHF; CDR3nt: TGTGCCAGCAGCTTAGTCGGACAGGCCAATCAGCCCCAGCATTTT; abundance: .; j_gene: TRBJ1-5; v_gene: TRBV7-2; d_gene: TRBD1
CDR3aa: CASSAAGSSGANVLTF; CDR3nt: TGTGCCAGCAGTGCGGCAGGATCATCTGGGGCCAACGTCCTGACTTTC; abundance: .; j_gene: TRBJ2-6; v_gene: TRBV25-1; d_gene: .
CDR3aa: CASSEWTGETEAFF; CDR3nt: TGTGCCAGCAGTGAATGGACAGGGGAGACTGAAGCTTTCTTT; abundance: .; j_gene: TRBJ1-1; v_gene: TRBV25-1; d_gene: TRBD1
CDR3aa: CASTLGLLREQYF; CDR3nt: TGTGCCAGCACCCTGGGACTCCTCCGGGAGCAGTACTTC; abundance: .; j_gene: TRBJ2-7; v_gene: TRBV5-5; d_gene: .
CDR3aa: CASSSRRANVLTF; CDR3nt: TGTGCCAGCAGCTCTCGGAGGGCCAACGTCCTGACTTTC; abundance: .; j_gene: TRBJ2-6; v_gene: TRBV7-2; d_gene: .
CDR3aa: CASSPDRGNYGYTF; CDR3nt: TGTGCCAGCAGCCCGGACAGGGGAAACTATGGCTACACCTTC; abundance: .; j_gene: TRBJ1-2; v_gene: TRBV5-6; d_gene: TRBD1
CDR3aa: CSANRGPNYGYTF; CDR3nt: TGCAGCGCCAACAGGGGGCCTAACTATGGCTACACCTTC; abundance: once; j_gene: TRBJ1-2; v_gene: TRBV29-1; d_gene: TRBD1